This T cell receptor beta chain was sequenced for a study of blood T cell repertoires in COVID-19. Study context: The origin of the acute and convalescent COVID-19 samples was the United States, Italy and Spain. The cDNA or gDNA used as material had been derived from T cells, B-cell-depleted T cells, or PBMCs.

Produced via immunoSEQ multiplex PCR; TCRdb's table is partial and in-frame only. The sample holds fewer than 400,000 clones, around 85% seen once. The germline gives CDR1 MGHDK, CDR2 SYGVNS. The CDR3 is made up of 15 amino acids. Trimming shortened V by 2 bases and J by 3 bases, and 10 bases separated the two germline ends. The V and J genes are TRBV25-1 and TRBJ1-4; D call uncertain. The sequenced sample was PBMCs or T cells enriched from blood (not recorded which). The TCR sequence derives from a woman in her twenties or thirties who had been exposed to COVID-19. In DNA, the CDR3 is TGTGCCAGCAGTGAAGTGGAGTGGTCTAATGAAAAACTGTTTTTT. Amino acid sequence: CASSEVEWSNEKLFF.